A single sample gave rise to the 21 T cell receptor beta chains below, sequenced in a study of shared clonotypes between healthy human individuals. The method was immunoSEQ multiplex PCR; TCRdb's version includes in-frame clones alone and lacks a portion of them. Of around 1.5 million clones listed, about 98% are singletons. Sequencing was carried out using naive CD4+ T cells sorted from blood. Subset noted: CD45RA+ positively selected. Source of these receptors: a man aged 25-40 years in good health.

The V gene is TRBV6-5, the J gene TRBJ1-5; D unclear. V gave up 2 bases and J gave up 0 bases, with 8 bases separating them. The CDR3 contains 15 residues. Germline lookup yields CDR1 MNHEY and CDR2 SVGAGI. CDR3 coding DNA: TGTGCCAGCAGTTACCCAGTTGATAGCAATCAGCCCCAGCATTTT. It codes for CASSYPVDSNQPQHF.

The J gene is TRBJ2-7, the V gene TRBV25-1; D gene unclear. The CDR3 covers 11 residues. Germline V gene lookup returns CDR1 MGHDK and CDR2 SYGVNS. Trimming took off 6 bases at V and 3 bases at J, with 6 bases between the two ends. CDR3 protein: CASSPGYEQYF. The CDR3 DNA follows: TGTGCCAGCAGCCCCGGCTACGAGCAGTACTTC.

The chain combines TRBV11-2 with TRBJ2-3; D is ambiguous. The CDR3 is made up of 20 amino acids. The V gene's germline CDR1 is SGHAT and CDR2 FQNNGV. Trimming left V 0 bases short and J 1 base short, with 23 bases between. CDR3 sequence: CASSLDWRNYKPGRTDTQYF. DNA of the CDR3: TGTGCCAGCAGCTTAGATTGGCGTAACTATAAACCCGGGCGCACAGATACGCAGTATTTT.

The chain uses TRBV5-1 and TRBJ1-2; no reliable D call. V lost 2 bases and J lost 4, with 9 bases in between. The V gene's germline CDR1 is SGHRS and CDR2 YFSETQ. This CDR3 contains 13 residues. CDR3 in amino acids: CASSFREPYGYTF. The CDR3 DNA is TGCGCCAGCAGCTTTAGGGAACCCTATGGCTACACCTTC.

The rearrangement joins TRBV10-3 to TRBJ2-7, with D perhaps TRBD1 or TRBD2 (5 bases each). The V and J ends lost 0 bases and 6 bases respectively, with 15 bases between them. Germline CDR1 reads ENHRY; CDR2 reads SYGVKD. This CDR3 spans 15 amino acids. The DNA of the CDR3 is TGTGCCATCAGTGAGTCGGGGGTTAAGGGGCCCGAGCAGTACTTC. The encoded protein is CAISESGVKGPEQYF.

The rearrangement uses TRBV14 and TRBJ2-5; D is possibly TRBD2 (6 bases). Germline lookup yields CDR1 SGHDN and CDR2 FVKESK. This CDR3 contains 18 residues. V dropped 3 bases and J dropped 1 base, with 21 bases sitting between them. CDR3 bases: TGTGCCAGCAGCCATTCGACCGGGACTCGCAGACCCCAAGAGACCCAGTACTTC. Translated, it gives CASSHSTGTRRPQETQYF.

This clone appeared once. The genes are TRBV30 and TRBJ2-1; 10 bases are a match to TRBD2. Germline CDR1 and CDR2: GTSNPN and SVGIG (reference sequence). This CDR3 region has 14 residues. With V trimmed by 8 bases and J by 8 bases, 12 bases remained unmatched. CDR3 sequence reads: CARASGRASDEQFF. As DNA, the CDR3 is TGTGCCCGGGCGAGCGGGAGGGCCTCGGATGAGCAGTTCTTC.

The CDR3 bases are TGCGCCAGCAGGAGAGGGTTAGAAGAGACCCAGTACTTC. This codes for CASRRGLEETQYF. The chain uses TRBV5-1 and TRBJ2-5; a possible D gene is TRBD2 (5 bases). Germline CDR1 reads SGHRS; CDR2 reads YFSETQ. The CDR3 is 13 residues long. V lost 5 bases and J lost 3, with 11 bases in between.

CDR3 sequence: CASTLQPQHF. CDR3 bases: TGTGCCAGCACCTTGCAGCCCCAGCATTTT. This chain uses TRBV27 with TRBJ1-5, with unresolved D. From germline, CDR1 is MNHEY and CDR2 SMNVEV (reference sequence). CDR3 length: 10 amino acids. V lost 7 bases and J lost 7, with 5 bases in between.

The rearrangement joins TRBV28 to TRBJ1-5; D is uncertain. Germline V lookup: CDR1 MDHEN, CDR2 SYDVKM. This CDR3 contains 16 residues. Trimming shortened V by 4 bases and J by 2 bases, and 15 bases separated the two germline ends. CDR3 protein: CASSSPARTGNQPQHF. CDR3 nucleotides: TGTGCCAGCAGTTCTCCTGCGCGGACGGGCAATCAGCCCCAGCATTTT.

Comment on this clone: The sample has other DNA sequences that encode this CDR3 too. The V and J genes are TRBV18 and TRBJ1-4, with no clear D. The CDR3 has 13 residues. Trimming stripped 6 bases from V and 0 bases from J, with 5 bases between. CDR1 and CDR2 (germline): KGHSH, LQKENI. The CDR3 sequence: CASSRATNEKLFF. In DNA, the CDR3 is TGTGCCAGCTCCCGAGCAACTAATGAAAAACTGTTTTTT. Looking up the rest from reference TRBV18 and TRBJ1-4 gives the full variable domain: NAGVMQNPRHLVRRRGQEARLRCSPMKGHSHVYWYRQLPEEGLKFMVYLQKENIIDESGMPKERFSAEFPKEGPSILRIQQVVRGDSAAYFCASSRATNEKLFFGSGTQLSVL.

This sequence joins TRBV20-1 and TRBJ2-7; D is perhaps TRBD2 (5 bases). The length of the CDR3 is 11 residues. Germline V gene sequence: CDR1 DFQATT, CDR2 SNEGSKA (reference sequence). Trimming pared 1 base from V and 6 bases from J, leaving 7 bases between. The CDR3 region has the DNA TGCAGTGCTAGAGTTGCGGGCGAGCAGTACTTC. Residues: CSARVAGEQYF.

The chain joins TRBV7-2 to TRBJ2-7, with unresolved D. Germline lookup yields CDR1 SGHTA and CDR2 FQGNSA. The CDR3 extends over 14 amino acids. The germline V and J ends were trimmed by 2 bases and 4 bases, with 12 bases remaining between them. The CDR3 bases are TGTGCCAGCAGCTTATCATGGTTCTCGTACGAGCAGTACTTC. Translated: CASSLSWFSYEQYF.

The rearrangement joins TRBV18 to TRBJ1-3; tentative D call: TRBD1 (6 bases). Germline lookup yields CDR1 KGHSH and CDR2 LQKENI. The CDR3 consists of 14 residues. The germline V and J ends were trimmed by 5 bases and 9 bases, with 17 bases remaining between them. CDR3 sequence: CASSELQGRGTIYF. In DNA, the CDR3 is TGTGCCAGCTCAGAGCTACAGGGAAGAGGCACCATATATTTT.

The chain links TRBV5-1 to TRBJ1-2, with TRBD1 as a possible D gene (5 bases). The germline CDR1 and CDR2 sequences are SGHRS and YFSETQ. The CDR3 length is 12 residues. V gave up 1 base and J gave up 6 bases, with 7 bases separating them. The CDR3 DNA sequence: TGCGCCAGCAGCTTGAGGGGCCATGGCTACACCTTC. Its protein product is CASSLRGHGYTF.

The chain recombines TRBV5-4 with TRBJ2-3; 13 nucleotides match TRBD2. The CDR3 length is 17 residues. The ends lost 0 bases at V and 4 bases at J; junction bases unmatched: 5. Per the germline V gene, CDR1 is SGHNT and CDR2 is YYREEE (reference sequence). The CDR3 region has the DNA TGTGCCAGCAGCTTGGCCGTAGGACTAGCGGGGGCAGATACGCAGTATTTT. Its protein product is CASSLAVGLAGADTQYF.

This chain connects TRBV7-9 to TRBJ2-2, with D possibly TRBD2 on 5 matching bases. Germline V gene data show CDR1 as SEHNR and CDR2 as FQNEAQ (reference sequence). This CDR3 is 12 amino acids long. V was cut by 6 bases and J by 6 bases, with 8 bases left in between. CDR3 coding DNA: TGTGCCAGCAGGGAGGAGGCCGGGGAGCTGTTTTTT. Encoded protein: CASREEAGELFF.

The V call is TRBV7-2, the J call TRBJ2-3; 7 bases fit TRBD2. The CDR3 has 16 amino acids. CDR1 is SGHTA and CDR2 is FQGNSA in the germline V gene. After removal of 2 bases from V and 4 bases from J, the junction contained 9 bases not matched to a gene. This CDR3 is CASSLSMAGVADTQYF. The DNA of the CDR3 is TGTGCCAGCAGCTTAAGCATGGCGGGAGTGGCAGATACGCAGTATTTT. The full variable domain, in which reference TRBV7-2 and TRBJ2-3 provide the parts outside the CDR3, is GAGVSQSPSNKVTEKGKDVELRCDPISGHTALYWYRQSLGQGLEFLIYFQGNSAPDKSGLPSDRFSAERTGGSVSTLTIQRTQQEDSAVYLCASSLSMAGVADTQYFGPGTRLTVL.

This chain joins TRBV15 and TRBJ1-5; D possibly corresponds to TRBD1 (5 bases). Trimming cost V 0 bases and J 0 bases, with 12 bases left between them. The CDR3 length is 17 residues. Germline V lookup: CDR1 LNHNV, CDR2 YYDKDF (reference sequence). As DNA, the CDR3 is TGTGCCACCAGCAGAGAGGGGGGGGTCTATAGCAATCAGCCCCAGCATTTT. This gives the protein CATSREGGVYSNQPQHF.

This clone appeared a few times. The chain recombines TRBV28 with TRBJ1-5; TRBD1 aligns across 9 bases. V gave up 10 bases and J gave up 6 bases; unmatched junction bases: 10. The CDR3 runs 14 residues. CDR1 is MDHEN, CDR2 SYDVKM, per germline. In DNA form, the CDR3 reads TGTGCCACCTGGACAGGGGAATCCGCTCAGCCCCAGCATTTT. Encoded protein: CATWTGESAQPQHF.

In DNA form, the CDR3 reads TGTGCCAGCAGTGCCCCCCCCGATCAGCCCCAGCATTTT. Translated, it gives CASSAPPDQPQHF. The chain carries TRBV28 and TRBJ1-5; D not resolved. Trimming stripped 5 bases from V and 5 bases from J, with 10 bases between. This CDR3 comprises 13 residues. Germline CDR1 and CDR2: MDHEN and SYDVKM. The full variable domain, with the rest looked up from reference TRBV28 and TRBJ1-5, is DVKVTQSSRYLVKRTGEKVFLECVQDMDHENMFWYRQDPGLGLRLIYFSYDVKMKEKGDIPEGYSVSREKKERFSLILESASTNQTSMYLCASSAPPDQPQHFGDGTRLSIL.